A single T cell receptor (beta chain) is shown here with its context. RNA transcripts provided the source from which TCR beta CDR3 regions were amplified. The TCR CDR3 was amplified in a first-round RT-PCR using the HTBI primer set. MiXCR was run by TCRdb on the multiplex PCR reads, yielding one entry per CDR3 protein. The sample has roughly 640,000 distinct CDR3 sequences, about a sixth seen once. The sample originates from a study of T cells in Graves' hyperthyroidism and ophthalmopathy. Study overall: Blood from the periphery was taken at initial diagnosis, before any treatment.

The V gene's germline CDR1 is MNHNS and CDR2 SASEGT. The length of the CDR3 is 13 residues. V gave up 1 base and J gave up 10 bases, with 10 bases separating them. Lactation, pregnancy, other autoimmune disease or uncontrolled infection led to exclusion of patients. The source material was blood. The receptor was derived from a woman aged 40 to 55 with Graves' ophthalmopathy. The V and J genes are TRBV6-1 and TRBJ1-4; D possibly corresponds to TRBD1 (5 bases). The CDR3 is CASSEEPRGKLFF. DNA of the CDR3: TGTGCCAGCAGTGAAGAGCCAAGGGGAAAACTGTTTTTT.